These T cell receptor beta chains were read from a single sample in a study of long-term antiretroviral therapy in people with HIV. Method: immunoSEQ multiplex PCR; TCRdb's copy keeps in-frame clones and lacks some. Here the sample spans 25,000 to 35,000 clones, roughly nine tenths being singletons. This specimen consisted of unsorted PBMCs, obtained approximately 5 years before starting antiretroviral therapy. These receptors all come from a middle-aged man with HIV. The conserved cysteine and the conserved F or W are not part of the CDR3 here.

>TRBJ2-3|TRBV18
ASSISLGGLDTQY
>TRBJ2-7|TRBV15
ATSRGGGGAEEQY
>TRBJ2-2|TRBV7-7
ASSQSGGPSGGELF
>TRBJ2-2|TRBV19
ASSTPGQGNTGELF
>TRBJ1-4|TRBV6-5
ASSYVATNEKLF
>TRBJ2-5|TRBV7-9
ASEGGMYQETQY
>TRBJ2-5|TRBV5-3
ARSMTGDARETQY
>TRBJ2-7|TRBV29-1
SAEDRRQGISEQY
>TRBJ2-5|TRBV7-9
ASSLPLQPDSNQETQY
>TRBJ2-3|TRBV29-1
SVNQGVTDTQY
>TRBJ2-5|TRBV5-1
ASSLQTGGETQY
>TRBJ1-2|TRBV5-1
ASSLGSQGSGYT
>TRBJ1-2|TRBV9
ASSVGFDQGDYGYT
>TRBJ2-7|TRBV27
ASSLSPTGARYEQY
>TRBJ2-2|TRBV18
ASSSQGRELF
>TRBJ2-1|TRBV7-2
ASSLQLGSYNEQF
>TRBJ2-4|TRBV7-3
ASSSQGLLDKNIQY
>TRBJ2-5|TRBV7-6
ASSLALSQTQY
>TRBJ2-1|TRBV5-1
ASSLDTLYNEQF
>TRBJ2-5|TRBV5-1
ASSRQGALSGIQETQY
>TRBJ1-1|TRBV6-5
ASSSPTRDRHF
>TRBJ2-7|TRBV7-9
ASSGIKTYEQY
>TRBJ2-3|TRBV5-7
ASSLAAALLSTDTQY
>TRBJ2-6|TRBV19
ASSPYRYSGANVLT
>TRBJ2-5|TRBV5-4
ASSLAVLAVQETQY
>TRBJ1-1|TRBV4-3
ASSQVSGLNTEAF
>TRBJ2-1|TRBV18
ASSRTGANEQF
>TRBJ1-3|TRBV18
ATPGQGTNTIY
>TRBJ1-2|TRBV28
ASSHLNPGQGNYGYT
>TRBJ2-3|TRBV9
ASSVLAGETDTQY
>TRBJ1-4|TRBV9
ASSGGGTRGEKLF
>TRBJ2-7|TRBV9
ASSVGGWGTGVEQY
>TRBJ1-6|TRBV11-2
ASSLTGQGNSPLH
>TRBJ2-6|TRBV5-6
ASSTRAFLGPGANVLT
>TRBJ2-1|TRBV14
ASRRGESGSSPYNEQF
>TRBJ2-7|TRBV6-5
ASSLGTSNYEQY
>TRBJ2-7|TRBV10-3
AISESTLAGVREQY
>TRBJ2-7|TRBV5-1
ASSPRAGGNAYYEQY
>TRBJ2-7|TRBV14
ASSFGQGANYEQY
>TRBJ1-1|TRBV20-1
SPRGSTEAF
>TRBJ1-5|TRBV28
ASSFWDRGLNYPQH
>TRBJ2-1|TRBV5-4
ASSPTGDEQF
>TRBJ1-1|TRBV7-9
ASSLQGLTEAF
>TRBJ2-5|TRBV29-1
SVDLGVQETQY
>TRBJ1-5|TRBV6-1
ASSEQSLNQPQH
>TRBJ2-7|TRBV28
ASSFMLGVASSGRANFREQY
>TRBJ1-1|TRBV5-1
ASSTPGGEYTEAF
>TRBJ1-5|TRBV5-1
ASSLEGHQPQH
>TRBJ2-1|TRBV18
ASSPPGTAYNEQF